This T cell receptor beta chain came from a study of blood T cell repertoires in COVID-19. The overall study: From T cells, B-cell-depleted T cells, or PBMCs came the material, which was cDNA or gDNA.

In Seattle, patients joined the study during active infection and were tracked longitudinally. Losses at the gene ends were 1 base for V and 6 bases for J; bases not matched to a gene: 5. Germline V lookup: CDR1 MNHEY, CDR2 SVGAGI. The CDR3 extends over 16 amino acids. The count of this clone is one. Per the authors' pipeline: The assay estimated nucleated cells by amplifying reference gene primers. TCRdb's copy holds only in-frame clones and misses some; the assay was immunoSEQ multiplex PCR. Clonal size and the V and J genes are those of that table, whereas D and trimming came from the DNA. The sample yields some 450,000 clones, 85% to 90% seen once.

The sequenced sample consisted of peripheral blood. The rearrangement joins TRBV6-5 to TRBJ2-2; 10 bases are shared with TRBD1. The sequence derives from a man younger than 35 with COVID-19, enrolled during active disease. The DNA for the CDR3 is TGTGCCAGCAGTTACTTAGGACAGGGGGTTTCCGGGGAGCTGTTTTTT. Amino acid sequence: CASSYLGQGVSGELFF.